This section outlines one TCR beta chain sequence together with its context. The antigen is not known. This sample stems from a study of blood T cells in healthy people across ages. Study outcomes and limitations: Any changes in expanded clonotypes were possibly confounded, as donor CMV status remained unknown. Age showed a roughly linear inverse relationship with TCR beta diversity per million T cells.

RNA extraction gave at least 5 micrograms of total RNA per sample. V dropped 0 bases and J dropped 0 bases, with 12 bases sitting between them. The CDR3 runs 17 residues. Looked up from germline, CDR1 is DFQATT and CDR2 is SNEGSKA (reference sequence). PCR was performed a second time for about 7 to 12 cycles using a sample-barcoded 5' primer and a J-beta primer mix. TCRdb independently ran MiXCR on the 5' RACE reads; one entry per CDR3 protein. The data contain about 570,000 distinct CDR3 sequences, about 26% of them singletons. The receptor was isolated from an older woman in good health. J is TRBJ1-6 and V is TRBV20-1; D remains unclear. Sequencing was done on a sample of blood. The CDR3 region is CSARDLRLSSYNSPLHF. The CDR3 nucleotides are TGCAGTGCTAGAGATTTACGGCTAAGCTCCTATAATTCACCCCTCCACTTT.